A selection of T cell receptor beta chains follows, all from one sample in a study of blood T cell repertoires in COVID-19. Produced via immunoSEQ multiplex PCR; TCRdb's table is partial and in-frame only. The table has around 290,000 clones, approximately 90% seen once; the top ten hold 2.2%. Sequencing was done on a sample of peripheral blood. Receptors originate from a woman aged 25 to 39 with COVID-19, enrolled during active disease. The CDR3 runs from the conserved cysteine through the conserved F or W. D genes are given only for firm matches. Size is stated for part of the rows, as once, few or many counts, or as a class when the clone is expanded.

cdr3_aa | cdr3_nt | v_call | clone_size | j_call | d_call
CASSLTSDTQYF | TGTGCCAGCAGTCTGACTAGTGATACGCAGTATTTT | TRBV25-1 | . | TRBJ2-3 | .
CASSVDPGASSGANVLTF | TGTGCCAGCAGCGTAGACCCGGGAGCGAGCTCTGGGGCCAACGTCCTGACTTTC | TRBV9 | . | TRBJ2-6 | .
CASSLISWRGARNTEAFF | TGTGCCAGCAGCTTGATTAGCTGGAGGGGCGCTCGGAACACTGAAGCTTTCTTT | TRBV5-8 | . | TRBJ1-1 | .
CSVEFSDTEAFF | TGCAGCGTTGAATTCAGTGACACTGAAGCTTTCTTT | TRBV29-1 | . | TRBJ1-1 | .
CASGASGGQETQYF | TGTGCCAGCGGGGCTAGCGGGGGCCAAGAGACCCAGTACTTC | TRBV28 | once | TRBJ2-5 | TRBD2
CASSLGQGTGNTIYF | TGCGCCAGCAGCTTGGGGCAGGGGACCGGAAACACCATATATTTT | TRBV5-1 | . | TRBJ1-3 | .
CASSFSGNTEAFF | TGTGCCAGCAGTTTCTCCGGGAACACTGAAGCTTTCTTT | TRBV12-3/TRBV12-4 | . | TRBJ1-1 | .
CASSFFRRDSEAFF | TGTGCCAGCAGCTTCTTTCGTCGGGACAGTGAAGCTTTCTTT | TRBV7-8 | . | TRBJ1-1 | TRBD1
CATSDPSTGGGNTIYF | TGTGCCACCAGTGACCCATCGACTGGCGGCGGAAACACCATATATTTT | TRBV24-1 | . | TRBJ1-3 | .
CASSSGTGGGQPQHF | TGTGCCAGCAGCTCCGGGACAGGGGGCGGTCAGCCCCAGCATTTT | TRBV7-6 | . | TRBJ1-5 | TRBD1
CASSQFRGTEAFF | TGTGCCAGCAGCCAGTTCCGAGGAACTGAAGCTTTCTTT | TRBV6-6 | once | TRBJ1-1 | .
CASALDNYSNQPQHF | TGTGCCAGCGCGCTGGACAATTATAGCAATCAGCCCCAGCATTTT | TRBV16 | many | TRBJ1-5 | .
CAWSRPLGSSYEQYF | TGTGCCTGGAGTCGTCCCCTAGGGAGCTCCTACGAGCAGTACTTC | TRBV30 | . | TRBJ2-7 | .
CASRAGLRQPQHF | TGTGCCAGCAGGGCAGGGTTAAGGCAGCCCCAGCATTTT | TRBV12-3/TRBV12-4 | . | TRBJ1-5 | .
CASSKGTSGTDTQYF | TGTGCCAGTAGTAAAGGGACTAGCGGGACAGATACGCAGTATTTT | TRBV19 | . | TRBJ2-3 | TRBD2
CASSTGLAETGELFF | TGTGCCAGCAGCACGGGACTAGCGGAAACCGGGGAGCTGTTTTTT | TRBV5-4 | few | TRBJ2-2 | TRBD2